This entry describes one T cell receptor beta chain. The record originates from a study of blood T cell repertoires in COVID-19. J was trimmed by 6 bases and V by 0 bases; bases with no gene match: 6. CDR1 and CDR2 (germline): MNHEY, SVGAGI. The CDR3 extends over 16 amino acids. Here immunoSEQ multiplex PCR was the method, and the copy in TCRdb shows in-frame clones only, minus some. The data show around 280,000 clones, 90% seen once. The receptor was derived from a woman aged 18-29 years with acute COVID-19. The chain is built from TRBV6-5 and TRBJ2-1; 9 bases fit TRBD2. Sequencing used PBMCs or T cells enriched from blood (not recorded which). DNA of the CDR3: TGTGCCAGCAGTTACTCGAATAGCGGGAGACGCAATGAGCAGTTCTTC. It is translated as CASSYSNSGRRNEQFF.